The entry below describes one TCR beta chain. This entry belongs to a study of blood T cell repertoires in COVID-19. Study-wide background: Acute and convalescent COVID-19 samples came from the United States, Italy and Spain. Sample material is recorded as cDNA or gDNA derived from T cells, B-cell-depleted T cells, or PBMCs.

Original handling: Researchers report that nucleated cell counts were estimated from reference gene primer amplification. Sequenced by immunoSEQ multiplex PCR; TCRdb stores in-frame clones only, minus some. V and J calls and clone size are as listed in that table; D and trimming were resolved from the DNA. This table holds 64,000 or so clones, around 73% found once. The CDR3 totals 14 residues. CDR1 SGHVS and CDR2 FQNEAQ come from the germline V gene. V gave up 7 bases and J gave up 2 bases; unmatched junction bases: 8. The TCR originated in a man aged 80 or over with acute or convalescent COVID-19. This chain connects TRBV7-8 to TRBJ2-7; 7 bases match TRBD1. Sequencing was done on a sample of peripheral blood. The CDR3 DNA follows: TGTGCCAGCAAGGCGAGACAGGGCCCCTACGAGCAGTACTTC. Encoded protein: CASKARQGPYEQYF.